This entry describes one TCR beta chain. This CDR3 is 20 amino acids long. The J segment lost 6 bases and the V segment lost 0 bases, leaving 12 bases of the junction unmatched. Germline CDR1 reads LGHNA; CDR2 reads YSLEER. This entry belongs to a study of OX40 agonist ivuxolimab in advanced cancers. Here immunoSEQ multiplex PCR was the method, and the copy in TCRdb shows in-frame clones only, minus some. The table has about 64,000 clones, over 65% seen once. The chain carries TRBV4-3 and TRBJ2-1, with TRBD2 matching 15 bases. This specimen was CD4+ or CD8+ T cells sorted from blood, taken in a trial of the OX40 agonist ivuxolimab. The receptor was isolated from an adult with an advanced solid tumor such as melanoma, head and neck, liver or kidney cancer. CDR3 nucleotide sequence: TGCGCCAGCAGCCAAGAGGGACTAGCGGGGGGACTGCATGATGTCAATGAGCAGTTCTTC. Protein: CASSQEGLAGGLHDVNEQFF.